This entry lists 17 T cell receptor beta chains sequenced from one sample in a study of T cell repertoires in cytomegalovirus infection. TCRdb called the reads again in MiXCR, with one record for every CDR3 protein. The sample records 750,000 to 900,000 distinct CDR3 sequences, 29% being singletons. These TCRs' antigens remain unknown. The sample in question was cultured CD8+ T cells from PBMCs, obtained from culture after CMV antigen stimulation. These receptor sequences come from a human donor in good health (CMV status not recorded). Some clones in this sample may be carry-over from other donors' samples.

This clonotype was counted between two and nine times. CDR3 region: CASSPGQGGRTQYF. CDR3 coding DNA: TGTGCCAGCAGCCCCGGACAGGGAGGAAGGACCCAGTACTTC. The chain uses TRBV7-9 and TRBJ2-5, with TRBD1 matching over 8 bases. The CDR3 runs 14 residues. Per the germline V gene, CDR1 is SEHNR and CDR2 is FQNEAQ (reference sequence). Trimming at V came to 5 bases and at J to 7 bases, leaving 9 bases not matched to a gene. The full variable domain, completed using reference TRBV7-9 and TRBJ2-5, is DTGVSQNPRHKITKRGQNVTFRCDPISEHNRLYWYRQTLGQGPEFLTYFQNEAQLEKSRLLSDRFSAERPKGSFSTLEIQRTEQGDSAMYLCASSPGQGGRTQYFGPGTRLLVL.

In its sample, this clonotype was seen a few times. This chain uses TRBV4-1 with TRBJ1-1; tentatively, D is TRBD1 (6 bases). CDR3 size: 15 residues. V was trimmed by 0 bases and J by 3 bases, leaving 11 bases between them. Germline V CDR1 and CDR2: MGHRA, YSYEKL. CDR3 nucleotide sequence: TGCGCCAGCAGCCAAGAACGGACAGTCTACACTGAAGCTTTCTTT. Its translation is CASSQERTVYTEAFF.

This clonotype was observed a handful of times. The rearrangement links TRBV9 to TRBJ1-4; D is unresolved. The V end was cut by 3 bases, the J end by 0 bases, with 9 bases between. The CDR3 is made up of 15 amino acids. Germline V CDR1 and CDR2: SGDLS, YYNGEE. The CDR3 is CASSADRTTNEKLFF. The CDR3 DNA is TGTGCCAGCAGCGCTGATAGGACAACTAATGAAAAACTGTTTTTT.

The J gene is TRBJ1-5, the V gene TRBV7-6, with a tentative D call TRBD1 (5 bases). The CDR3 spans 15 residues. The V end lost 0 bases, the J end lost 5 bases, and 11 bases lay between the germline ends. Germline values: CDR1 SGHVS, CDR2 FNYEAQ. This CDR3 reads CASSLAAGTDQPQHF. The CDR3 DNA is TGTGCCAGCAGCTTAGCAGCGGGGACGGATCAGCCCCAGCATTTT.

The chain uses TRBV4-2 and TRBJ2-7; possibly TRBD1 for D (6 bases). Germline values: CDR1 LGHNA, CDR2 YNFKEQ. The CDR3 consists of 15 residues. With 0 bases removed from V and 2 bases from J, the gap between germline ends came to 11 bases. The chain's CDR3 is CASSQDMGDTYEQYF. The DNA for the CDR3 is TGTGCCAGCAGCCAAGACATGGGGGACACCTACGAGCAGTACTTC.

The chain joins TRBV5-1 to TRBJ1-2; 9 bases line up with TRBD1. In germline, CDR1 is SGHRS, CDR2 YFSETQ. The CDR3 runs 18 residues. J gave up 0 bases and V 0 bases, and 9 bases lay outside the gene matches. The CDR3 bases are TGCGCCAGCAGCTTGGACCCGGGACAGGGAGTCTCTAACTATGGCTACACCTTC. This encodes CASSLDPGQGVSNYGYTF.

This clonotype was seen more than once but under ten times. Possible read error: a much larger clone is one base away. The rearrangement uses TRBV5-5 and TRBJ2-1; TRBD1 aligns across 7 bases. The germline V gene has CDR1 SGHKS and CDR2 YYEKEE (reference sequence). This CDR3 region has 15 residues. V lost 2 bases to trimming and J lost 2 bases; unmatched junction nucleotides: 4. The CDR3 here is CASSLRDSPYNEQFF. The CDR3 DNA sequence: TGTGCCAGCAGCTTAAGGGACAGTCCCTACAATGAGCAGTTCTTC.

The chain has TRBV7-9 and TRBJ2-3, with TRBD1 matching over 9 bases. The germline gives CDR1 SEHNR, CDR2 FQNEAQ (reference sequence). The V segment lost 7 bases and the J segment 4 bases; nucleotides outside the gene matches: 3. The CDR3 extends over 13 amino acids. This chain's CDR3 is CASKGQGADTQYF. CDR3 sequence (DNA): TGTGCCAGCAAGGGACAGGGCGCAGATACGCAGTATTTT.

A few counts support this clonotype. The chain carries TRBV7-9 and TRBJ2-5, with 8 positions matching TRBD1. Per germline, CDR1 SEHNR and CDR2 FQNEAQ (reference sequence). J was trimmed by 5 bases and V by 5 bases; bases with no gene match: 10. The CDR3 contains 15 residues. This CDR3 is CASSPRDRRRETQYF. In DNA, the CDR3 is TGTGCCAGCAGCCCACGGGACAGGCGGAGGGAGACCCAGTACTTC.

V usage is TRBV7-2 and J usage is TRBJ2-7; 13 nucleotides line up with TRBD2. The CDR3 has 15 residues. Trimming cost V 5 bases and J 7 bases; bases outside gene matches: 8. The germline V gene has CDR1 SGHTA and CDR2 FQGNSA. This CDR3 reads CASSPLAGGLSEQYF. DNA of the CDR3: TGTGCCAGCAGCCCACTAGCGGGGGGGCTCTCGGAGCAGTACTTC.

The rearrangement joins TRBV27 to TRBJ1-5; TRBD1 might be the D (5 bases). V was shortened by 1 base and J by 4 bases, with 11 bases between the two germline ends. The CDR3 runs to 15 residues. CDR1 and CDR2 from the germline V gene are MNHEY and SMNVEV (reference sequence). The CDR3 region is CASSLFGGGNQPQHF. As DNA, the CDR3 is TGTGCCAGCAGTTTATTCGGGGGTGGAAATCAGCCCCAGCATTTT.

The gene calls are TRBV27 and TRBJ1-1, with D possibly being TRBD1 (5 bases). Trimming removed 2 bases from V and 5 bases from J, with 12 bases in between. Germline loops: CDR1 MNHEY, CDR2 SMNVEV (reference sequence). The CDR3 contains 14 residues. The DNA for the CDR3 is TGTGCCAGCAGTTTACAGGGAATCTTAACTGAAGCTTTCTTT. This encodes CASSLQGILTEAFF.

V is TRBV6-5 and J is TRBJ1-2; D is unresolved. Per germline, CDR1 MNHEY and CDR2 SVGAGI. V lost 0 bases and J 6 bases, leaving 8 bases between the germline ends. The CDR3 totals 13 residues. CDR3 DNA sequence: TGTGCCAGCAGTTACTCGTTACTAGATGGCTACACCTTC. Encoded protein: CASSYSLLDGYTF.

The chain recombines TRBV15 with TRBJ2-5; D gene unclear. The germline V gene encodes CDR1 LNHNV and CDR2 YYDKDF (reference sequence). V gave up 3 bases and J gave up 5 bases, with 4 bases separating them. This CDR3 has 11 residues. The CDR3, as DNA: TGTGCCACCAGCAGTGATGAGACCCAGTACTTC. Amino acid sequence: CATSSDETQYF.

The chain joins TRBV7-2 to TRBJ2-7; 8 bases map to TRBD1. The V gene end was trimmed by 4 bases and the J gene end by 0 bases; junction bases not matched to a gene: 8. Germline values: CDR1 SGHTA, CDR2 FQGNSA. This CDR3 contains 16 residues. The CDR3 DNA follows: TGTGCCAGCAGCTCTATTTGGACAGGGAGCTCCTACGAGCAGTACGTC. Amino acid sequence: CASSSIWTGSSYEQYV.

The sample holds many counts of this clonotype. This chain joins TRBV7-2 and TRBJ1-5, with D unclear. V was shortened by 5 bases and J by 3 bases, with 17 bases between the two germline ends. The germline V gene has CDR1 SGHTA and CDR2 FQGNSA. The CDR3 covers 16 residues. The CDR3: CASSHLGGASNQPQHF. The CDR3 DNA is TGTGCCAGCAGCCACCTAGGAGGAGCCTCCAATCAGCCCCAGCATTTT.

This clonotype was picked up a small number of times. The chain joins TRBV12-3 or TRBV12-4 to TRBJ2-1; the D gene is possibly TRBD1 (6 bases). With 6 bases removed from V and 8 bases from J, the gap between germline ends came to 17 bases. The CDR3 loop spans 14 amino acids. The CDR3, as DNA: TGTGCCAGCAGACTACAGGGCTCGGTAGATGAGCAGTTCTTC. This translates into CASRLQGSVDEQFF.